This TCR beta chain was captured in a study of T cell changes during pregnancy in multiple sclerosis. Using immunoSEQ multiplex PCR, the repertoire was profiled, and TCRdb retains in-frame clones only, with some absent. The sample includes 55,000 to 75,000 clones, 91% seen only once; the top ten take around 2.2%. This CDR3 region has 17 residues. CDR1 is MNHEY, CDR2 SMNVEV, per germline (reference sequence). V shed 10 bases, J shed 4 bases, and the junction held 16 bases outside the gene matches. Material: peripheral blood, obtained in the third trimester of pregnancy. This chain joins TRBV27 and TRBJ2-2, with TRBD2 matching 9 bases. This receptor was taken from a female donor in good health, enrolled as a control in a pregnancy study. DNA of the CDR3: TGTGCCACCACGAAGACTAGCGGCCCCATGTCCACCGGGGAGCTGTTTTTT. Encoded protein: CATTKTSGPMSTGELFF.